This record covers a single T cell receptor (beta chain). The antigen it recognizes is unknown. Base quality data are lacking; no much larger clone is found one base away. The sample belongs to a study of regulatory T cells in long-lasting Graves disease (dated by TCRdb to about 2021). Broadly, across the study: Persistent Graves' disease was defined as persistently positive TSH receptor autoantibodies together with antithyroid drug treatment for over 5 years. Peripheral blood TCR sequencing and RNA sequencing compared persistent Graves' disease patients with newly diagnosed Graves' disease patients. The study was registered as a clinical trial and conducted in China. A total of roughly 33 samples underwent TCR sequencing: about 13 from persistent and about 20 from newly diagnosed Graves' disease patients. In the clinical cohort, patients with persistent Graves' disease had used antithyroid drugs for an average of around 10 years. The paper's findings and limits, for the study overall: Lower TCR Shannon entropy and fewer highly expanded clones were observed in persistent Graves' disease patients than in newly diagnosed patients, which suggested clonal expansion. Persistent disease showed preferential use of TRBV28, TRBJ1-2 and TRBJ2-5, whereas newly diagnosed disease favored TRBV20-1 and TRBJ2-1. Sequencing and analysis were limited to the TCR beta chain. A larger number of public clonotypes was shared among persistent patients (under 3,000) than among newly diagnosed patients (roughly 970). Only peripheral blood was studied, because thyroid tissue, the primary lesion, was inaccessible. As a limitation, the authors acknowledged that the small sample size may reduce accuracy.

The CDR3 covers 14 residues, taking in both the cysteine and the phenylalanine. The read is trimmed to its CDR3 DNA, 42 bases read in frame from base 1. At the junction V is shortened by 4 bases and J by 6 bases; bases outside the gene matches: 6. Sequences DFQATT (CDR1) and SNEGSKA (CDR2) are obtained from the germline V gene (reference sequence). Reading the label with the study, this specimen's time point is: persistent/refractory GD, antithyroid drugs over 5 years with positive TRAb. For both TCR sequencing and RNA sequencing, RNA was extracted from PBMCs in TRIzol. The diagnosis of Graves' disease followed American Thyroid Association guidelines. The patients came from an endocrinology department in Xi'an, China. Each patient gave roughly 8.4 milliliters of peripheral blood, collected in an EDTA anticoagulant tube. Ficoll Paque Plus density gradient separation was used to isolate PBMCs, and no further T cell sorting was done. An Agilent 2100 Bioanalyzer and agarose gel were used to check RNA quality, and a NanoDrop 2000 was used to measure RNA concentration.

Library method: multiplex PCR. Sequencing took place on an Illumina HiSeq 4000. To build TCR beta libraries, CDR3 regions were amplified by Arm-PCR using iRepertoire HTBI primers. PCR products were gel purified before sequencing. The authors' analysis ran thus. A total of fewer than 65 TRBV and 14 TRBJ segments were identified across samples and were used for gene usage analysis of CDR3 amino acid clonotypes. COPE and FqMerger were used to merge the filtered high-quality paired reads into contigs. BLAST was used to align contigs to IMGT TRBV, TRBD and TRBJ reference genes, and CDR3 was defined according to IMGT. Highly expanded clones were defined as clonotypes with a frequency above 0.1%. Repertoire diversity was measured by Shannon entropy, and V-J evenness by the Gini coefficient. A clonotype was considered public if more than one individual shared it. In TCRdb, the public reads were trimmed at Q25 with fastp and aligned with MiXCR, with productive beta chains retained. Entries are consolidated by CDR3 protein sequence, retaining the most common genes and DNA. The V and J calls come from TCRdb's annotation, not from the publication. The sample table shows 400,000 to 500,000 distinct CDR3 sequences, and approximately 22% are seen once. The top ten constitute 13% to 15% of the sample.

The source of this sequence is a female donor with Graves disease. Rearrangement joined TRBV20-1 to TRBJ2-1; TRBD2 matches 10 bases in the middle. The sample here was peripheral blood mononuclear cells (PBMCs), taken when the disease was refractory, from a patient treated with antithyroid drugs. For the CDR3, the sequence is CSATSGSGINEQFF. The DNA sequence is TGCAGTGCTACTAGCGGGAGCGGGATCAATGAGCAGTTCTTC.